The 11 T cell receptor beta chains below come from one sample, sequenced in a study of cytomegalovirus exposure and HLA in healthy donors. Primers: 60 Vbeta forward and 13 Jbeta reverse. The table came from immunoSEQ multiplex PCR; TCRdb's copy has only in-frame clones and leaves some out. The sample yields tens of thousands of clones, of which the top ten take up approximately 5.3%. Sequencing was carried out using PBMCs. These receptors were obtained from a man younger than 40 in good health and CMV-seropositive.

The rearrangement uses TRBV28 and TRBJ1-4; D gene uncertain. Germline V gene lookup returns CDR1 MDHEN and CDR2 SYDVKM. This CDR3 is 15 amino acids long. Trimming shortened V by 5 bases and J by 0 bases, and 10 bases separated the two germline ends. The CDR3 coding sequence is TGTGCCAGCAGTCCGATGAGGACAACTAATGAAAAACTGTTTTTT. Translating gives CASSPMRTTNEKLFF.

The chain joins TRBV11-3 to TRBJ2-1; 7 bases agree with TRBD2. Trimming at V came to 2 bases and at J to 7 bases, leaving 8 bases not matched to a gene. Germline lookup yields CDR1 SGHNT and CDR2 YENEEA. The CDR3 length is 15 residues. CDR3 in amino acids: CASSLIRGRGNEQFF. DNA of the CDR3: TGTGCCAGCAGCTTAATAAGAGGGAGGGGAAATGAGCAGTTCTTC.

The V gene is TRBV5-1, the J gene TRBJ2-2; D possibly corresponds to TRBD2 (6 bases). The CDR3 consists of 15 residues. Trimming cost V 4 bases and J 2 bases, with 12 bases left between them. The germline V gene has CDR1 SGHRS and CDR2 YFSETQ. DNA for the CDR3: TGCGCCAGCAGCACAGGCGGGACTAACACCGGGGAGCTGTTTTTT. This translates into CASSTGGTNTGELFF.

This chain connects TRBV4-1 to TRBJ2-7; D might be TRBD1 (6 bases). The CDR3 is 15 amino acids. Germline assignment: CDR1 MGHRA and CDR2 YSYEKL. The V gene lost 0 bases and the J gene lost 2 bases, with 11 bases spanning the gap. CDR3 coding DNA: TGCGCCAGCAGCCAAGACGGCAGGGGTGCCTACGAGCAGTACTTC. Protein sequence: CASSQDGRGAYEQYF.

CDR3 bases: TGCGCCAGCAGGGGGAGCATGGTTGGCACATTTCTCGACGAGCAGTACTTC. Encoded protein: CASRGSMVGTFLDEQYF. J is TRBJ2-7 and V is TRBV5-1; a weak D match, TRBD2 (5 bases). Trimming removed 5 bases at V and 5 bases at J, with 26 bases between. Germline V CDR1 and CDR2: SGHRS, YFSETQ. CDR3 size: 17 residues.

The chain carries TRBV30 and TRBJ2-3; a possible D gene is TRBD2 (5 bases). The CDR3 is 14 residues long. V lost 4 bases to trimming and J lost 4 bases, with 15 bases between them. Germline-derived CDR1 and CDR2 are GTSNPN and SVGIG (reference sequence). For the CDR3, the DNA is TGTGCCTGGACCGAGGGTCCTGGGGCAGATACGCAGTATTTT. Amino acids: CAWTEGPGADTQYF.

This chain joins TRBV18 and TRBJ2-1, with 7 bases fitting TRBD1. The CDR3 consists of 15 residues. With V trimmed by 0 bases and J by 4 bases, 3 bases remained unmatched. Per germline, CDR1 KGHSH and CDR2 LQKENI. DNA of the CDR3: TGTGCCAGCTCACCACCCGGACAGGTTTACAATGAGCAGTTCTTC. This gives the protein CASSPPGQVYNEQFF.

The genes are TRBV7-2 and TRBJ2-7; 11 bases align to TRBD2. This CDR3 is 14 amino acids long. The trim removed 6 bases at V and 2 bases at J, leaving 3 bases unmatched. CDR1 and CDR2 (germline): SGHTA, FQGNSA. For the CDR3, the DNA is TGTGCCAGCAGGAGTAGCGGGGGGGCCTACGAGCAGTACTTC. This codes for CASRSSGGAYEQYF. Together with reference TRBV7-2 and TRBJ2-7, the CDR3 gives the full variable domain: GAGVSQSPSNKVTEKGKDVELRCDPISGHTALYWYRQSLGQGLEFLIYFQGNSAPDKSGLPSDRFSAERTGGSVSTLTIQRTQQEDSAVYLCASRSSGGAYEQYFGPGTRLTVT.

The V and J genes are TRBV7-9 and TRBJ2-7, with D possibly being TRBD1 (5 bases). In germline, CDR1 is SEHNR, CDR2 FQNEAQ (reference sequence). V lost 7 bases and J 5 bases, leaving 15 bases between the germline ends. The CDR3 sequence is 13 residues long. The chain's CDR3 is CASIHRGGHEQYF. DNA for the CDR3: TGTGCCAGCATTCATAGGGGTGGACACGAGCAGTACTTC. The full variable domain, completed using reference TRBV7-9 and TRBJ2-7, is DTGVSQNPRHKITKRGQNVTFRCDPISEHNRLYWYRQTLGQGPEFLTYFQNEAQLEKSRLLSDRFSAERPKGSFSTLEIQRTEQGDSAMYLCASIHRGGHEQYFGPGTRLTVT.

J is TRBJ1-6 and V is TRBV30, with a tentative D call TRBD1 (5 bases). V lost 8 bases and J 10 bases, leaving 18 bases between the germline ends. Germline CDR1 and CDR2: GTSNPN and SVGIG (reference sequence). The CDR3 has 13 residues. The CDR3, as DNA: TGTGCCCACCGTATAGGGGTAATCTCACCCCTCCACTTT. It encodes CAHRIGVISPLHF.

The V and J genes are TRBV11-3 and TRBJ2-1; D gene ambiguous. This CDR3 contains 11 residues. CDR1 is SGHNT, CDR2 YENEEA, per germline. The germline V and J ends were trimmed by 3 bases and 9 bases, with 6 bases remaining between them. The CDR3 DNA reads TGTGCCAGCAGCTTCCTTAGTGAGCAGTTCTTC. The encoded protein is CASSFLSEQFF.